This T cell receptor beta chain stems from a study of cytomegalovirus exposure and HLA in healthy donors. Study-level results: Follow-up analysis later connected one missense variant in DCLRE1C with trimming of TCR beta V- and J-genes. Donors belonging to an Asian-associated ancestry cluster reportedly showed fewer N-insertions in productive TCRs than the roughly 680-donor mean, according to what a later analysis found. In terms of immune exposure information, only CMV serostatus was available. Analysis was performed later, and it showed HLA-associated TCR beta chains to be more clonally expanded than equally common others.

The PCR used 60 Vbeta and 13 Jbeta primers. Here immunoSEQ multiplex PCR was the method, and the copy in TCRdb shows in-frame clones only, minus some. The sample lists roughly 150,000 clones; 82% were seen once. For this clone: Its specificity is unknown.

In germline, CDR1 is SGHTA, CDR2 FQGNSA. Trimming removed 1 base at V and 0 bases at J, with 8 bases between. The CDR3 is 15 amino acids. Sequencing was done on a sample of PBMCs. The origin of this receptor is a woman between 50 and 59 years old in good health and CMV-seropositive. This chain joins TRBV7-2 and TRBJ2-3, with a weak D call TRBD2 (5 bases). For the CDR3, the DNA is TGTGCCAGCAGCTTAGGGCTAGCCAGCACAGATACGCAGTATTTT. Amino acid sequence: CASSLGLASTDTQYF.